The 29 T cell receptor beta chains presented below share a single source sample, sequenced in a study of T cells in Graves' hyperthyroidism and ophthalmopathy. The investigators amplified TCR beta CDR3 regions from RNA transcripts. First-round RT-PCR of the TCR CDR3 relied on the HTBI primer set. TCRdb called the multiplex PCR reads again in MiXCR, with one record for every CDR3 protein. This repertoire shows about 720,000 distinct CDR3 sequences, around a sixth found once; its top ten account for approximately 15%. Sequencing input: blood. These receptor sequences come from a woman between 50 and 59 years old with Graves' hyperthyroidism that later progressed to Graves' ophthalmopathy.

This clonotype was observed a few times. This chain connects TRBV5-1 to TRBJ2-7, with TRBD1 identical over 7 bases. From germline, CDR1 is SGHRS and CDR2 YFSETQ. The V segment lost 3 bases and the J segment 4 bases; nucleotides outside the gene matches: 10. The CDR3 has 15 amino acids. The CDR3 reads CASSSRQGTGYEQYF. For the CDR3, the DNA is TGCGCCAGCAGCTCAAGACAGGGTACAGGTTACGAGCAGTACTTC.

This clonotype has just a few counts. The chain joins TRBV18 to TRBJ2-7; no reliable D call. Germline V gives CDR1 KGHSH, CDR2 LQKENI. This CDR3 has 14 residues. The V end lost 5 bases, the J end lost 1 base, and 12 bases lay between the germline ends. CDR3 coding DNA: TGTGCCAGCTCAGGACGGTCAGATTCCTACGAGCAGTACTTC. This translates into CASSGRSDSYEQYF.

The table lists this clonotype with many counts. J is TRBJ1-1 and V is TRBV20-1; D ambiguous. V was shortened by 6 bases and J by 4 bases, with 18 bases between the two germline ends. This CDR3 is built from 14 residues. The germline V gene encodes CDR1 DFQATT and CDR2 SNEGSKA (reference sequence). This CDR3 reads CSAGGAGGATEAFF. In DNA form, the CDR3 reads TGCAGTGCGGGCGGCGCAGGAGGAGCCACTGAAGCTTTCTTT.

With regard to this clonotype: One base away lies a much larger clone, so this may be a sequencing read error. This chain links TRBV20-1 with TRBJ1-2; no clear D. Germline V gene data show CDR1 as DFQATT and CDR2 as SNEGSKA (reference sequence). This CDR3 region has 16 residues. The CDR3 DNA sequence: TGCAATGCTAGAGATGTATTCGGCCGAATGAACTATGGCTACACCTTC. Translated: CNARDVFGRMNYGYTF.

Ten or more counts support this clonotype. The chain recombines TRBV7-8 with TRBJ2-3, with TRBD1 as a possible D gene (5 bases). Trimming pared 1 base from V and 2 bases from J, leaving 13 bases between. The CDR3 is 16 amino acids. Germline CDR1 and CDR2: SGHVS and FQNEAQ. CDR3 loop: CASSLVTQGTTDTQYF. The DNA for the CDR3 is TGTGCCAGCAGCTTAGTTACCCAGGGCACCACAGATACGCAGTATTTT.

The chain is built from TRBV9 and TRBJ2-3; 9 bases are a match to TRBD2. The CDR3 covers 15 residues. Germline V gives CDR1 SGDLS, CDR2 YYNGEE. Trimming at V came to 0 bases and at J to 6 bases, leaving 5 bases not matched to a gene. The chain's CDR3 is CASSVGIAGVDTQYF. In nucleotides, the CDR3 is TGTGCCAGCAGCGTAGGTATAGCGGGGGTTGATACGCAGTATTTT.

A remark on this clonotype: The junction differs from germline at one of its ends, possibly a read error. This chain connects TRBV7-7 to TRBJ2-5, with TRBD1 identical over 10 bases. The CDR3 runs to 16 residues. The germline V gene has CDR1 SSHAT and CDR2 FNYEAQ (reference sequence). This chain's CDR3 is CASSLGDRGPVGTQYF. The CDR3 DNA reads as TGTGCTAGCAGCTTAGGAGACAGGGGGCCCGTAGGGACCCAGTACTTC.

Comment on this clonotype: This could be a read error, since a much larger clone is one nucleotide away. V and J are TRBV6-1 and TRBJ2-7; no firm D call. V was clipped by 8 bases and J by 2 bases, with 7 bases between them. This CDR3 contains 11 residues. CDR1 is MNHNS, CDR2 SASEGT, per germline. In DNA form, the CDR3 reads TGTGCCAGCGAGGCAGCCTACGAGCAGTACTTC. Protein sequence: CASEAAYEQYF.

In this sample, this clonotype turned up a few times. J is TRBJ2-7 and V is TRBV27; D might be TRBD1 or TRBD2, each matching 5 bases. V lost 6 bases to trimming and J lost 1 base, with 16 bases between them. There are 15 residues in the CDR3. Germline-derived CDR1 and CDR2 are MNHEY and SMNVEV (reference sequence). For the CDR3, the DNA is TGTGCCAGCAGCTCCCCCTTTGGGGGTTCCTACGAGCAGTACTTC. Protein sequence: CASSSPFGGSYEQYF.

On this clonotype: A much larger clone lies a single base off, so this may be a read error. The CDR3 protein is CAWSEAVPYTGTQYF. CDR3 nucleotides: TGTGCCTGGAGTGAGGCGGTCCCCTACACAGGTACGCAGTATTTT. The genes are TRBV30 and TRBJ2-3, with a tentative D call TRBD1 (5 bases). The V gene's germline CDR1 is GTSNPN and CDR2 SVGIG (reference sequence). The CDR3 covers 15 residues.

This chain connects TRBV6-5 to TRBJ1-1, with a possible D match to TRBD1 (5 bases). The germline V gene has CDR1 MNHEY and CDR2 SVGAGI. Deletions cut 2 bases from V and 4 bases from J, with 11 bases between. The CDR3 is made up of 14 amino acids. The CDR3 sequence is CASSYRGEGTEAFF. The CDR3 nucleotides read TGTGCCAGCAGTTACAGGGGAGAGGGCACTGAAGCTTTCTTT.

The V gene is TRBV9, the J gene TRBJ2-7; no clear D gene. The CDR3 is 14 residues long. Germline values: CDR1 SGDLS, CDR2 YYNGEE. Trimming took 0 bases from V and 2 from J, leaving 9 bases between them. The CDR3 loop is CASSVENGAYEQYF. Here the CDR3 DNA reads TGTGCCAGCAGCGTAGAAAACGGAGCCTACGAGCAGTACTTC. The full variable domain, rest sourced from reference TRBV9 and TRBJ2-7, is DSGVTQTPKHLITATGQRVTLRCSPRSGDLSVYWYQQSLDQGLQFLIQYYNGEERAKGNILERFSAQQFPDLHSELNLSSLELGDSALYFCASSVENGAYEQYFGPGTRLTVT.

This sequence joins TRBV2 and TRBJ1-4, with 8 bases aligning to TRBD1. V trimming: 6 bases; J trimming: 7 bases; junction bases outside the gene matches: 10. Germline loops: CDR1 SNHLY, CDR2 FYNNEI. The CDR3 sequence is 15 residues long. The CDR3 reads CASRETTGALEKLFF. CDR3 sequence (DNA): TGTGCCAGCAGGGAAACGACAGGGGCCCTTGAAAAACTGTTTTTT. Together with reference TRBV2 and TRBJ1-4, the CDR3 gives the full variable domain: EPEVTQTPSHQVTQMGQEVILRCVPISNHLYFYWYRQILGQKVEFLVSFYNNEISEKSEIFDDQFSVERPDGSNFTLKIRSTKLEDSAMYFCASRETTGALEKLFFGSGTQLSVL.

This clonotype was detected only a few times. This rearrangement joins TRBV10-3 to TRBJ1-5; the D is unclear. CDR3 length: 13 amino acids. Trimming took 0 bases from V and 4 from J, leaving 4 bases between them. Per germline, CDR1 ENHRY and CDR2 SYGVKD. DNA for the CDR3: TGTGCCATCAGTGAGTCAGGAAATCAGCCCCAGCATTTT. Its protein product is CAISESGNQPQHF.

The table lists this clonotype with many counts. The chain joins TRBV2 to TRBJ2-3; D is ambiguous. The germline V gene has CDR1 SNHLY and CDR2 FYNNEI. This CDR3 has 14 amino acids. V was cut by 4 bases and J by 2 bases, with 10 bases left in between. The CDR3 loop is CASSVDETTDTQYF. The CDR3 nucleotides are TGTGCCAGCAGTGTTGACGAGACCACAGATACGCAGTATTTT.

The gene calls are TRBV5-1 and TRBJ1-2; TRBD1 aligns across 8 bases. From germline, CDR1 is SGHRS and CDR2 YFSETQ. V shed 0 bases and J 11 bases; nucleotides not matched to a gene: 9. CDR3 size: 14 residues. The CDR3 DNA is TGCGCCAGCAGCTTGGCCCGGGACAGGTCAAGTTACACCTTC. Amino acids: CASSLARDRSSYTF.

The gene calls are TRBV20-1 and TRBJ2-1; the match to TRBD2 covers 8 bases. Germline V lookup: CDR1 DFQATT, CDR2 SNEGSKA (reference sequence). CDR3 length: 16 residues. V was clipped by 0 bases and J by 7 bases; unmatched bases: 11. The CDR3 DNA is TGCAGTGCTAGAGATTTCGGCAGCGGGAGCAGTAATGAGCAGTTCTTC. Its translation: CSARDFGSGSSNEQFF.

The chain is built from TRBV6-2 or TRBV6-3 and TRBJ2-5; D may be TRBD1 (5 bases). V was cut by 0 bases and J by 11 bases, with 19 bases left in between. Germline V gives CDR1 MNHEY, CDR2 SVGEGT. The CDR3 runs to 15 residues. CDR3 nucleotide sequence: TGTGCCAGCAGTTACTCGATTACAGGCACGATGGTACAGTACTTC. Amino acids: CASSYSITGTMVQYF.

The J gene is TRBJ2-2, the V gene TRBV4-2; D is perhaps TRBD1 (5 bases). The V end lost 2 bases, the J end lost 3 bases, and 22 bases lay between the germline ends. CDR3 length: 19 amino acids. The germline V gene encodes CDR1 LGHNA and CDR2 YNFKEQ. The CDR3 DNA reads TGTGCCAGCAGCCAATACGTGACATCGACTCAAGGGGACACCGGGGAGCTGTTTTTT. It encodes CASSQYVTSTQGDTGELFF.

This clonotype came up once. Possible read error: a much larger clone is one base away. This chain joins TRBV3-1 and TRBJ1-5; 11 bases map to TRBD1. V lost 8 bases, J lost 3 bases, and 6 bases stayed unmatched. CDR3 size: 15 residues. Germline values: CDR1 LGHDT, CDR2 YNNKEL (reference sequence). CDR3 amino acids: CASGRDRGYNQPQHF. As DNA, the CDR3 is TGTGCCAGCGGCCGGGACAGGGGGTACAATCAGCCCCAGCATTTT.

This clonotype turned up a few times. The chain is built from TRBV10-3 and TRBJ2-7; TRBD1 agrees at 10 bases. CDR3 length: 15 amino acids. Trimming cost V 7 bases and J 5 bases; bases outside gene matches: 11. Germline V CDR1 and CDR2: ENHRY, SYGVKD. CDR3 region: CAIKKTGGFLHEQYF. The CDR3 nucleotides read TGTGCCATCAAAAAGACAGGGGGCTTTCTCCACGAGCAGTACTTC.

This rearrangement joins TRBV6-1 to TRBJ1-5; TRBD1 matches at 11 bases. CDR1 is MNHNS, CDR2 SASEGT, per germline. CDR3 length: 17 amino acids. The trim removed 5 bases at V and 2 bases at J, leaving 8 bases unmatched. CDR3 loop: CASSRDRGRVGNQPQHF. The CDR3, as DNA: TGTGCCAGCAGTCGGGACAGGGGGAGGGTTGGCAATCAGCCCCAGCATTTT.

The table lists this clonotype with many counts. This sequence joins TRBV7-9 and TRBJ1-1; D is possibly TRBD1 (6 bases). Germline V lookup: CDR1 SEHNR, CDR2 FQNEAQ (reference sequence). The V gene lost 0 bases and the J gene lost 4 bases, with 12 bases spanning the gap. CDR3 length: 15 amino acids. The CDR3 bases are TGTGCCAGCAGCTTAGCAGGGGGGGGGCTCACTGAAGCTTTCTTT. Its translation is CASSLAGGGLTEAFF.

This clonotype was seen ten or more times. The genes are TRBV10-3 and TRBJ1-1; weak D call: TRBD1 (5 bases). Germline V gives CDR1 ENHRY, CDR2 SYGVKD. The CDR3 runs to 13 residues. Trimming left V 4 bases short and J 5 bases short, with 11 bases between. The CDR3 coding sequence is TGTGCCATCAGTGTGAGGGGTGGGACTGAAGCTTTCTTT. It codes for CAISVRGGTEAFF.

This clonotype was counted at least ten times. The DNA of the CDR3 is TGTGCCAGCAGTTTCCCCTTTGGGAGGGATCGGTACAATGAGCAGTTCTTC. This encodes CASSFPFGRDRYNEQFF. The V call is TRBV12-3 or TRBV12-4, the J call TRBJ2-1; 7 bases are shared with TRBD2. This CDR3 is built from 17 residues. Germline trimming cut 3 bases from V and 4 bases from J; bases unmatched to any gene: 12.

This clonotype was seen many times. V and J are TRBV2 and TRBJ1-5, with D unclear. Germline CDR1 SNHLY, CDR2 FYNNEI. V lost 5 bases, J lost 9 bases, and 17 bases lay in between. The CDR3 runs to 14 residues. The CDR3 loop is CASSSRAGVTPQHF. The CDR3, as DNA: TGTGCCAGCAGTAGTAGGGCCGGAGTTACGCCCCAGCATTTT.

This clonotype was seen only once. The gene calls are TRBV5-8 and TRBJ2-3; tentatively, D is TRBD2 (7 bases). Per the germline V gene, CDR1 is SGHTS and CDR2 is YDEGEE. The CDR3 length is 18 residues. The germline V and J ends were trimmed by 4 bases and 1 base, with 22 bases remaining between them. The CDR3 loop reads CASSRGTILRGGTDTQYF. CDR3 nucleotide sequence: TGTGCCAGCAGCCGCGGGACAATCCTCCGGGGGGGCACAGATACGCAGTATTTT.

This clonotype was recorded a few times. This chain's CDR3 is CASSLVLGNYGYTF. The DNA for the CDR3 is TGTGCCAGCAGCTTGGTCCTGGGGAACTATGGCTACACCTTC. This chain joins TRBV5-5 and TRBJ1-2; D is unresolved. V lost 0 bases, J lost 2 bases, and 8 bases lay in between. Germline assignment: CDR1 SGHKS and CDR2 YYEKEE (reference sequence). The CDR3 runs 14 residues. The variable domain in full, completed from reference TRBV5-5 and TRBJ1-2, reads DAGVTQSPTHLIKTRGQQVTLRCSPISGHKSVSWYQQVLGQGPQFIFQYYEKEERGRGNFPDRFSARQFPNYSSELNVNALLLGDSALYLCASSLVLGNYGYTFGSGTRLTVV.

This clonotype has at least ten counts. This chain uses TRBV3-1 with TRBJ1-4, with no clear D. The CDR3 sequence is 14 residues long. Per germline, CDR1 LGHDT and CDR2 YNNKEL (reference sequence). V dropped 4 bases and J dropped 2 bases, with 8 bases sitting between them. The CDR3 region is CASSLLGTNEKLFF. Here the CDR3 DNA reads TGTGCCAGCAGCCTCCTAGGGACTAATGAAAAACTGTTTTTT.